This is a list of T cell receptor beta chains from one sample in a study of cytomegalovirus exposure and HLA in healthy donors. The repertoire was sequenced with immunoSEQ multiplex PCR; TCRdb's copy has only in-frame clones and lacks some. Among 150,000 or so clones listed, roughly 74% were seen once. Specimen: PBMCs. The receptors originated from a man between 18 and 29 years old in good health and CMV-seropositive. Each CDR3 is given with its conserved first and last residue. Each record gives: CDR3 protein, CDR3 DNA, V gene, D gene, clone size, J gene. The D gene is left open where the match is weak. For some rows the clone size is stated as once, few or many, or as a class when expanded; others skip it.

CDR3 protein: CASRARQGKGEKLFF
CDR3 DNA: TGTGCCAGCAGGGCTCGACAGGGAAAGGGTGAAAAACTGTTTTTT
V gene: TRBV6-6
D gene: TRBD1
clone size: NA
J gene: TRBJ1-4

CDR3 protein: CASKRQGDWEQYF
CDR3 DNA: TGTGCCAGCAAGCGACAGGGGGACTGGGAGCAGTACTTC
V gene: TRBV27
D gene: TRBD1
clone size: NA
J gene: TRBJ2-7

CDR3 protein: CASTKREGPGELFF
CDR3 DNA: TGTGCCAGTACAAAGCGGGAGGGGCCCGGGGAGCTGTTTTTT
V gene: TRBV9
D gene: TRBD2
clone size: NA
J gene: TRBJ2-2

CDR3 protein: CASSTTGTSHEQYF
CDR3 DNA: TGTGCCAGCAGCACCACCGGGACTAGTCACGAGCAGTACTTC
V gene: TRBV9
D gene: TRBD2
clone size: few
J gene: TRBJ2-7

CDR3 protein: CASSLALARSGRETQYF
CDR3 DNA: TGTGCCAGCAGCTTAGCTCTAGCGAGAAGCGGTCGAGAGACCCAGTACTTC
V gene: TRBV7-6
D gene: NA
clone size: once
J gene: TRBJ2-5

CDR3 protein: CASTSGIYEQYF
CDR3 DNA: TGTGCCAGCACATCGGGGATTTACGAGCAGTACTTC
V gene: TRBV6-6
D gene: NA
clone size: NA
J gene: TRBJ2-7

CDR3 protein: CASSLFQTGYQPQHF
CDR3 DNA: TGTGCCAGCAGTTTATTCCAGACAGGGTACCAGCCCCAGCATTTT
V gene: TRBV28
D gene: TRBD1
clone size: once
J gene: TRBJ1-5

CDR3 protein: CASNQGQGGYTF
CDR3 DNA: TGTGCCAGTAACCAGGGGCAGGGCGGCTACACCTTC
V gene: TRBV19
D gene: NA
clone size: NA
J gene: TRBJ1-2

CDR3 protein: CASSGGGQGNYGYTF
CDR3 DNA: TGTGCCAGCAGCGGAGGAGGACAGGGGAACTATGGCTACACCTTC
V gene: TRBV5-4
D gene: TRBD1
clone size: NA
J gene: TRBJ1-2

CDR3 protein: CAISERQGPPGEQYF
CDR3 DNA: TGTGCCATCAGTGAACGACAGGGACCCCCGGGGGAGCAGTACTTC
V gene: TRBV10-3
D gene: TRBD1
clone size: NA
J gene: TRBJ2-7

CDR3 protein: CASRRLTGHEQYF
CDR3 DNA: TGTGCCAGCAGACGCCTGACAGGGCACGAGCAGTACTTC
V gene: TRBV2
D gene: TRBD1
clone size: NA
J gene: TRBJ2-7

CDR3 protein: CASLDSDRLNTEAFF
CDR3 DNA: TGTGCCAGCCTAGACTCCGACAGGTTGAACACTGAAGCTTTCTTT
V gene: TRBV19
D gene: NA
clone size: NA
J gene: TRBJ1-1

CDR3 protein: CASSLYGSGSTGELFF
CDR3 DNA: TGTGCCAGCAGTTTATACGGTAGCGGGAGTACCGGGGAGCTGTTTTTT
V gene: TRBV27
D gene: TRBD2
clone size: NA
J gene: TRBJ2-2

CDR3 protein: CASSPQGSEAFF
CDR3 DNA: TGTGCCAGCTCACCCCAGGGGTCTGAAGCTTTCTTT
V gene: TRBV18
D gene: NA
clone size: NA
J gene: TRBJ1-1

CDR3 protein: CASSLLGLEADTQYF
CDR3 DNA: TGTGCCAGCAGCTTACTGGGGCTCGAAGCAGATACGCAGTATTTT
V gene: TRBV7-9
D gene: NA
clone size: NA
J gene: TRBJ2-3

CDR3 protein: CASSGDRASRGSNQPQHF
CDR3 DNA: TGTGCCAGTAGCGGGGACAGAGCCTCTCGCGGTAGCAATCAGCCCCAGCATTTT
V gene: TRBV19
D gene: TRBD1
clone size: NA
J gene: TRBJ1-5

CDR3 protein: CASSLGGVGYTGELFF
CDR3 DNA: TGTGCCAGCAGCTTAGGCGGGGTGGGCTACACCGGGGAGCTGTTTTTT
V gene: TRBV7-2
D gene: NA
clone size: NA
J gene: TRBJ2-2

CDR3 protein: CASKGSGRQNEQFF
CDR3 DNA: TGTGCCAGCAAAGGAAGCGGGAGGCAAAATGAGCAGTTCTTC
V gene: TRBV6-5
D gene: TRBD2
clone size: NA
J gene: TRBJ2-1

CDR3 protein: CAWTPGQGRNEQFF
CDR3 DNA: TGTGCCTGGACTCCGGGACAGGGTCGGAATGAGCAGTTCTTC
V gene: TRBV30
D gene: TRBD1
clone size: NA
J gene: TRBJ2-1

CDR3 protein: CSVAGKHTDTQYF
CDR3 DNA: TGCAGCGTCGCAGGGAAACACACAGATACGCAGTATTTT
V gene: TRBV29-1
D gene: NA
clone size: NA
J gene: TRBJ2-3

CDR3 protein: CASSADTGDSGSTIYF
CDR3 DNA: TGTGCCAGCAGTGCGGACACAGGGGACTCTGGAAGCACCATATATTTT
V gene: TRBV28
D gene: TRBD1
clone size: NA
J gene: TRBJ1-3

CDR3 protein: CASNRQGKTEAFF
CDR3 DNA: TGTGCCAGCAATCGACAGGGTAAGACTGAAGCTTTCTTT
V gene: TRBV2
D gene: TRBD1
clone size: NA
J gene: TRBJ1-1

CDR3 protein: CASSPGLAGGGPSTDTQYF
CDR3 DNA: TGTGCCAGCAGCCCGGGACTAGCGGGAGGGGGTCCTAGCACAGATACGCAGTATTTT
V gene: TRBV5-4
D gene: TRBD2
clone size: NA
J gene: TRBJ2-3

CDR3 protein: CASSSGNAFNEQFF
CDR3 DNA: TGCGCCAGCTCAAGCGGAAATGCCTTCAATGAGCAGTTCTTC
V gene: TRBV5-1
D gene: NA
clone size: NA
J gene: TRBJ2-1

CDR3 protein: CASSLAFLARRTDTQYF
CDR3 DNA: TGTGCCAGCAGCTTAGCATTTTTGGCCCGGCGGACAGATACGCAGTATTTT
V gene: TRBV7-2
D gene: NA
clone size: NA
J gene: TRBJ2-3

CDR3 protein: CASRNNRGPGTGELFF
CDR3 DNA: TGTGCCAGCAGAAATAACAGGGGGCCGGGCACCGGGGAGCTGTTTTTT
V gene: TRBV11-2
D gene: TRBD1
clone size: NA
J gene: TRBJ2-2

CDR3 protein: CASSPNTALNAEAFF
CDR3 DNA: TGTGCCAGCAGTCCAAACACAGCCCTGAACGCTGAAGCTTTCTTT
V gene: TRBV28
D gene: NA
clone size: NA
J gene: TRBJ1-1

CDR3 protein: CASKPRQGLSDFGEQYF
CDR3 DNA: TGTGCCAGCAAACCCCGCCAGGGACTTAGTGATTTTGGCGAGCAGTACTTC
V gene: TRBV19
D gene: NA
clone size: NA
J gene: TRBJ2-7

CDR3 protein: CASSSSAATVSEQYF
CDR3 DNA: TGTGCCAGCTCATCGTCCGCGGCTACCGTATCCGAGCAGTACTTC
V gene: TRBV18
D gene: NA
clone size: NA
J gene: TRBJ2-7

CDR3 protein: CASGTSGSFYEQYF
CDR3 DNA: TGTGCCAGCGGGACTAGCGGGAGTTTTTACGAGCAGTACTTC
V gene: TRBV10-3
D gene: TRBD2
clone size: NA
J gene: TRBJ2-7

CDR3 protein: CASTQDREFWNQPQHF
CDR3 DNA: TGTGCCAGCACCCAGGACAGGGAATTTTGGAATCAGCCCCAGCATTTT
V gene: TRBV5-4
D gene: TRBD1
clone size: few
J gene: TRBJ1-5

CDR3 protein: CASTASLNYGYPF
CDR3 DNA: TGTGCCAGCACCGCCAGTCTGAACTATGGCTACCCCTTC
V gene: TRBV6-1
D gene: NA
clone size: once
J gene: TRBJ1-2

CDR3 protein: CAWSRSAGANVLTF
CDR3 DNA: TGTGCCTGGAGTAGGAGTGCTGGGGCCAACGTCCTGACTTTC
V gene: TRBV30
D gene: NA
clone size: NA
J gene: TRBJ2-6

CDR3 protein: CASSRAWTGSSYEQYF
CDR3 DNA: TGCGCCAGCAGCCGGGCCTGGACAGGGAGCTCCTACGAGCAGTACTTC
V gene: TRBV4-1
D gene: TRBD1
clone size: NA
J gene: TRBJ2-7

CDR3 protein: CASSLSAGGWTEAFF
CDR3 DNA: TGTGCCAGCAGTTTATCGGCAGGGGGTTGGACTGAAGCTTTCTTT
V gene: TRBV27
D gene: TRBD1
clone size: NA
J gene: TRBJ1-1

CDR3 protein: CASTQGISYGYTF
CDR3 DNA: TGTGCCAGCACCCAGGGAATATCCTATGGCTACACCTTC
V gene: TRBV28
D gene: NA
clone size: NA
J gene: TRBJ1-2

CDR3 protein: CASREGLAAADTQYF
CDR3 DNA: TGTGCCAGCAGGGAGGGACTAGCGGCGGCGGATACGCAGTATTTT
V gene: TRBV28
D gene: TRBD2
clone size: NA
J gene: TRBJ2-3